This TCR beta chain was sequenced in a study of regulatory T cells in long-lasting Graves disease. This clonotype was recorded at least ten times. Germline V gene lookup returns CDR1 SNHLY and CDR2 FYNNEI. Trimming cost V 3 bases and J 2 bases, with 8 bases left between them. The CDR3 totals 14 residues. CDR3 regions were amplified by Arm-PCR using iRepertoire HTBI primers to build TCR beta libraries. TCRdb re-derived calls from the multiplex PCR reads in MiXCR, one entry per CDR3 protein. The sample lists around 450,000 distinct CDR3 sequences; 15% to 20% were seen once. Time point indicated: newly diagnosed GD, antithyroid drugs for less than 3 months. From RNA extracted from PBMCs, the TCR library was made. Patients hailed from an endocrinology department in Xi'an, China. This same sample was also taken into another study, of T cells in Graves' hyperthyroidism and ophthalmopathy.

This TCR was recovered from a man aged 35 to 55 with Graves disease. The chain has TRBV2 and TRBJ1-5; D is unresolved. The material sequenced was peripheral blood mononuclear cells (PBMCs), taken at new diagnosis, from a patient treated with antithyroid drugs. CDR3 in amino acids: CASSEVQRNQPQHF. The DNA for the CDR3 is TGTGCCAGCAGTGAGGTCCAGCGCAATCAGCCCCAGCATTTT.